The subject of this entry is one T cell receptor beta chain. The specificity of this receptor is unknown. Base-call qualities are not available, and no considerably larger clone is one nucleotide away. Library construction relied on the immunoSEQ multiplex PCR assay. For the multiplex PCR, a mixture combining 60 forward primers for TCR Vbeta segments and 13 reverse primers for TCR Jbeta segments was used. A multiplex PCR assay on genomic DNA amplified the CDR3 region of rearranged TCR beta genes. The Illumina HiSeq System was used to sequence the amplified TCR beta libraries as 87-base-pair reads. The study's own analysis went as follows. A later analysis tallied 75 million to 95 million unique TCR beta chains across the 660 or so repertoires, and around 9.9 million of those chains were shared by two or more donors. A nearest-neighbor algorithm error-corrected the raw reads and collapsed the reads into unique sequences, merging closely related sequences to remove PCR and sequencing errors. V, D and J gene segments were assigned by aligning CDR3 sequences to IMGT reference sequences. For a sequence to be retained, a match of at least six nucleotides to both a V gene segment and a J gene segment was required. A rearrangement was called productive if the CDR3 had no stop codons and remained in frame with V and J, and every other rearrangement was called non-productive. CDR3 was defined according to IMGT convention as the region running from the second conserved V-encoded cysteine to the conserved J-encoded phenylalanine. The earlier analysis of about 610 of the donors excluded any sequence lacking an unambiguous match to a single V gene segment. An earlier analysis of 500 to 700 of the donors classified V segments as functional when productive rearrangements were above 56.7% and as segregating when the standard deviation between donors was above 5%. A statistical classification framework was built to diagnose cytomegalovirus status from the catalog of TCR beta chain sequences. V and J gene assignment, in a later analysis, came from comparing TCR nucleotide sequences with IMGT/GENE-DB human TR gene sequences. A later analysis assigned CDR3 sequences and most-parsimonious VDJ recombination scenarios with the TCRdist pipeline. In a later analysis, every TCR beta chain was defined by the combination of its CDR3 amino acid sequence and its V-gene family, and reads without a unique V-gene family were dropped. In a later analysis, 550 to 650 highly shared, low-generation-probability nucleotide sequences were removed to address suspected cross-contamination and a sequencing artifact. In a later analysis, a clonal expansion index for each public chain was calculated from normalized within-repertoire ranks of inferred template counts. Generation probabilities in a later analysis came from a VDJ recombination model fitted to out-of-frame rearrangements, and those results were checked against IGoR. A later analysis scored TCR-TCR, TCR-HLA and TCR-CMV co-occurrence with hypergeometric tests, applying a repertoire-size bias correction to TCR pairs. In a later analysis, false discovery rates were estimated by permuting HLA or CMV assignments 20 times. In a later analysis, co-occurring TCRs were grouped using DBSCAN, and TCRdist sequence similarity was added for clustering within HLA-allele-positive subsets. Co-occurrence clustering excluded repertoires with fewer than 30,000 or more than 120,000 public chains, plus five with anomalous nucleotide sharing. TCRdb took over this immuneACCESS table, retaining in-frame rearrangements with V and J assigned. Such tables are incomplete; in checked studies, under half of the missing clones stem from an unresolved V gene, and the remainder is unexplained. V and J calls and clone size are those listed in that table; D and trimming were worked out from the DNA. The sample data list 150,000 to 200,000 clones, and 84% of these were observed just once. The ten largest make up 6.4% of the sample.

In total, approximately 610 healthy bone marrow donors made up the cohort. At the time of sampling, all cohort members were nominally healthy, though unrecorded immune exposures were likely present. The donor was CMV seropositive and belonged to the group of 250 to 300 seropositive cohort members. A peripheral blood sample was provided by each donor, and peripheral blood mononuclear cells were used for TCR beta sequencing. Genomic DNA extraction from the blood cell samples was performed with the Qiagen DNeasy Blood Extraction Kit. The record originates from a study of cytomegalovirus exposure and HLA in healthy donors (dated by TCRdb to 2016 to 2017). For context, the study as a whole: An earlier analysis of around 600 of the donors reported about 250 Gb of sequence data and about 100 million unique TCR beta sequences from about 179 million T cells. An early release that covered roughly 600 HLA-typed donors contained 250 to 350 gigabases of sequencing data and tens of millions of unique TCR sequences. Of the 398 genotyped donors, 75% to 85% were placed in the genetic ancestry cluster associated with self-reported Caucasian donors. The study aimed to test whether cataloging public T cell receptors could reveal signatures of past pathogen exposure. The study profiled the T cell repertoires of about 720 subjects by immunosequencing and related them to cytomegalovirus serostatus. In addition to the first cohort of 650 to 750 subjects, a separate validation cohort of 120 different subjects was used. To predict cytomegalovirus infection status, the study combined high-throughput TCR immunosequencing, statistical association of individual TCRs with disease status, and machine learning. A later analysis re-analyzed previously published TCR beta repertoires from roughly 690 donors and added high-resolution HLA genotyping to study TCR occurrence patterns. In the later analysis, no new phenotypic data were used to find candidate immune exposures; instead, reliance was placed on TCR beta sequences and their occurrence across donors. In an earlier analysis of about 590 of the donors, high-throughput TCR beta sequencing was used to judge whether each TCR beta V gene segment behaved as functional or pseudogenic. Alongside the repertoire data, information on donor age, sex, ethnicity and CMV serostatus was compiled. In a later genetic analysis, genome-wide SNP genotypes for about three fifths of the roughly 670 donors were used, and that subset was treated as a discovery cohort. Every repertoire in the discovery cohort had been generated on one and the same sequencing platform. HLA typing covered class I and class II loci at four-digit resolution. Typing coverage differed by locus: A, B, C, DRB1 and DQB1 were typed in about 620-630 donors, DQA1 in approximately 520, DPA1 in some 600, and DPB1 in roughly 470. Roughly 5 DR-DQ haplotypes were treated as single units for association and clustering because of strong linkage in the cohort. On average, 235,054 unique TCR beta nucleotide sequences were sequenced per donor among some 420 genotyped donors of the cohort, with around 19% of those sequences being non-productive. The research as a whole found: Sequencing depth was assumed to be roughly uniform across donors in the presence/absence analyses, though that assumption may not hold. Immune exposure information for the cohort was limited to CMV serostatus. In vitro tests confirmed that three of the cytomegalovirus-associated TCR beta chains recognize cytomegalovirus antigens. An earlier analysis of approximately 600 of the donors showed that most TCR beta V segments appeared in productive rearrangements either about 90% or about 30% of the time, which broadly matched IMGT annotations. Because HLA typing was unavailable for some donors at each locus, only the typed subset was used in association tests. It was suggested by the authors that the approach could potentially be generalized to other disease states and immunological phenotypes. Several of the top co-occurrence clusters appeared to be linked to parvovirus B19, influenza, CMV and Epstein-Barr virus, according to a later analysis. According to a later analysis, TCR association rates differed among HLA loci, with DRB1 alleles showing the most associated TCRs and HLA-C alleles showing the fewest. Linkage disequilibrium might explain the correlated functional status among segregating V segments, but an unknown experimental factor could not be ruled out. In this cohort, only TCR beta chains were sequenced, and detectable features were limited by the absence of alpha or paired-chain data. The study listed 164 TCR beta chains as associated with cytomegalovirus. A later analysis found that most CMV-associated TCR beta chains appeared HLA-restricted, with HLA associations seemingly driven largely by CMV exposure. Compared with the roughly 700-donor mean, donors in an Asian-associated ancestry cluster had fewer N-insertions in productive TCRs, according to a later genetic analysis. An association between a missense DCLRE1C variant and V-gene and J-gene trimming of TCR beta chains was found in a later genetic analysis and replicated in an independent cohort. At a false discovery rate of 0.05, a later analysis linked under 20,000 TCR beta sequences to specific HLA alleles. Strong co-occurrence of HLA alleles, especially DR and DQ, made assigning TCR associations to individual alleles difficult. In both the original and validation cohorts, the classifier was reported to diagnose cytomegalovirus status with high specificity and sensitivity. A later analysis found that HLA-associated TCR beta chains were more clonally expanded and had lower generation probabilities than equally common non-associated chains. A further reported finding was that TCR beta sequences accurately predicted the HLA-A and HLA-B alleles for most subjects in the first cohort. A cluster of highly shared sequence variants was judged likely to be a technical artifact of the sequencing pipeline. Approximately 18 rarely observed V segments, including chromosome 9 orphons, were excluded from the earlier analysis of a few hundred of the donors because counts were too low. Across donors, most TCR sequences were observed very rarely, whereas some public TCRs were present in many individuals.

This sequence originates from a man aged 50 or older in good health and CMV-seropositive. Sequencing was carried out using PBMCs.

The CDR3 protein: CASSPSRGSDHTQYF. The nucleotide sequence reads as follows: TGTGCCAGCAGCCCCTCTAGGGGGAGTGATCATACGCAGTATTTT. The rearrangement combines TRBV11-3 with TRBJ2-3; TRBD1 is perhaps the D gene, given 6 matching bases. As encoded in the germline V gene, CDR1 is SGHNT while CDR2 is YENEEA. Trimming costs V 5 bases and J 7 bases, and their ends lie 19 bases apart. Taken from cysteine to phenylalanine, the CDR3 has 15 residues. Left in the record is the CDR3 DNA by itself, 45 bases read in frame from the first base.